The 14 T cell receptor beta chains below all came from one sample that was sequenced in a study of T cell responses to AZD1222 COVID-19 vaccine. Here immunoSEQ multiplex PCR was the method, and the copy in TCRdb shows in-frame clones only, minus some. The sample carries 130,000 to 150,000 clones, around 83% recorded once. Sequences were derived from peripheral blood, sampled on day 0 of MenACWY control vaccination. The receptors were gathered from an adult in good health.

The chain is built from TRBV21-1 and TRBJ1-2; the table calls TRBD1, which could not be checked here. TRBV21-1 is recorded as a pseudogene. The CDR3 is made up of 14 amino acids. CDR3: CASSKRGRAYGYTF. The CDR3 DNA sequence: TGTGCCAGCAGCAAAAGGGGCAGGGCCTATGGCTACACCTTC.

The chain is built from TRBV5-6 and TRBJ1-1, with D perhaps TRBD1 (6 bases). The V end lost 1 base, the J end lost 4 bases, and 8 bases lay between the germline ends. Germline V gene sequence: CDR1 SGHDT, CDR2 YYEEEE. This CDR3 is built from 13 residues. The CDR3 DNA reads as TGTGCCAGCAGCTTGAGGGGGAGCACTGAAGCTTTCTTT. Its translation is CASSLRGSTEAFF.

CDR3 nucleotides: TGTGCCAGCAGCTCTGGGGCTTACTCTAGCACAGATACGCAGTATTTT. Its translation is CASSSGAYSSTDTQYF. V and J are TRBV2 and TRBJ2-3; D is perhaps TRBD1 (5 bases). Germline CDR1 SNHLY, CDR2 FYNNEI. V dropped 6 bases and J dropped 0 bases, with 16 bases sitting between them. The CDR3 has 16 amino acids.

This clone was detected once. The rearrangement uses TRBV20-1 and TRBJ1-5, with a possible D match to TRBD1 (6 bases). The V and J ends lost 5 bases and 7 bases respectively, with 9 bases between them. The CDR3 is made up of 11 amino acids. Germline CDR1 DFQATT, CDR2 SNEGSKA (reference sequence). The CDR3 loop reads CSARGGQPQHF. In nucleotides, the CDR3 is TGCAGTGCTCGAGGGGGACAGCCCCAGCATTTT.

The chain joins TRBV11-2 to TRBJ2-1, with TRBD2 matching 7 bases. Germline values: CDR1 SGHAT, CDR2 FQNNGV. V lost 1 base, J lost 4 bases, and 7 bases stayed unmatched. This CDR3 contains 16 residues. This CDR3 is CASSLVGGGRYNEQFF. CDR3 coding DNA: TGTGCCAGCAGCTTAGTGGGGGGAGGGCGATACAATGAGCAGTTCTTC.

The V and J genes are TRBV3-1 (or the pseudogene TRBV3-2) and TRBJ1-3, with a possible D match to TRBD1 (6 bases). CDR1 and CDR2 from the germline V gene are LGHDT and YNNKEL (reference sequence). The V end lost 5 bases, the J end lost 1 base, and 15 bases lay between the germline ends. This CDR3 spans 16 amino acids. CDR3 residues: CASSAARTASGNTIYF. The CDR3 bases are TGTGCCAGCAGCGCAGCTCGGACAGCGTCTGGAAACACCATATATTTT.

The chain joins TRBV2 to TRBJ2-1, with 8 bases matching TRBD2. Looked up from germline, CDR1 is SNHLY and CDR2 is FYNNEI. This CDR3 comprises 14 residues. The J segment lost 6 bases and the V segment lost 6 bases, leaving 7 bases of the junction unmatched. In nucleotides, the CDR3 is TGTGCCAGCAGGGACGCCGGGACTAGCAATGAGCAGTTCTTC. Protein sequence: CASRDAGTSNEQFF.

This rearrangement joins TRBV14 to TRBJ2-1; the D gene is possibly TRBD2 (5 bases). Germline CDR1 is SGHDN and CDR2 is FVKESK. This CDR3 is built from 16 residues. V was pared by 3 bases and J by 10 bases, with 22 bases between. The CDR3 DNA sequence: TGTGCCAGCAGCCACAAACCATTGACTATCCGCACGGAGCAGTTCTTC. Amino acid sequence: CASSHKPLTIRTEQFF.

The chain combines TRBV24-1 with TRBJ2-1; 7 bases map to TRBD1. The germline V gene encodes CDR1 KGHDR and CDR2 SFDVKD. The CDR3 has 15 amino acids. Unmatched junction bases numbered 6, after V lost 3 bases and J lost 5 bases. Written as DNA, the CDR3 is TGTGCCACCAGTGATGCCCGGGACAGCGACAATGAGCAGTTCTTC. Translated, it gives CATSDARDSDNEQFF.

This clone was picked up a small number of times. The CDR3 loop is CASSQSIRLLYEQYF. The CDR3 nucleotides are TGCGCCAGCAGCCAGTCCATTAGACTCCTCTACGAGCAGTACTTC. V is TRBV4-1 and J is TRBJ2-7; D remains unclear. The CDR3 contains 15 residues. Trimming removed 3 bases at V and 3 bases at J, with 15 bases between. Germline loops: CDR1 MGHRA, CDR2 YSYEKL.

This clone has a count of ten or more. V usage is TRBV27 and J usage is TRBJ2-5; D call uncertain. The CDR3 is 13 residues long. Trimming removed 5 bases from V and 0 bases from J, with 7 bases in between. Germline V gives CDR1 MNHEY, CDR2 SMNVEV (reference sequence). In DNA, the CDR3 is TGTGCCAGCAGTACAGTACACCAAGAGACCCAGTACTTC. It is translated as CASSTVHQETQYF.

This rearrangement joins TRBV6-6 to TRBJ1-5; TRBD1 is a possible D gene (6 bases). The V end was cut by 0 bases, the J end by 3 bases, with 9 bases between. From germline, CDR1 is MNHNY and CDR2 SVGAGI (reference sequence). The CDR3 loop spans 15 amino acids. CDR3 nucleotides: TGTGCCAGCAGTTACTCCCGACAGGTCAATCAGCCCCAGCATTTT. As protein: CASSYSRQVNQPQHF.

In DNA form, the CDR3 reads TGTGCCAGTAGTGATGACGGGACAGCAATCCTGGAGACCCAGTACTTC. Amino acids: CASSDDGTAILETQYF. The chain recombines TRBV19 with TRBJ2-5, with 7 positions matching TRBD1. The ends lost 5 bases at V and 5 bases at J; junction bases unmatched: 14. CDR1 is LNHDA and CDR2 is SQIVND in the germline V gene (reference sequence). The CDR3 loop spans 16 amino acids. The full variable domain, its missing parts supplied by reference TRBV19 and TRBJ2-5, is DGGITQSPKYLFRKEGQNVTLSCEQNLNHDAMYWYRQDPGQGLRLIYYSQIVNDFQKGDIAEGYSVSREKKESFPLTVTSAQKNPTAFYLCASSDDGTAILETQYFGPGTRLLVL.

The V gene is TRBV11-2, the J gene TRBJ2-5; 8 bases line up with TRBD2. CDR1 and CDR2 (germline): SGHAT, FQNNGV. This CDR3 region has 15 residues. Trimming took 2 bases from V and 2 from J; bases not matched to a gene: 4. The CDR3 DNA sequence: TGTGCCAGCAGCTTAATCCCTAGCGGGCAAGAGACCCAGTACTTC. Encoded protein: CASSLIPSGQETQYF.